The text below deals with one TCR beta chain. Its antigen remains unidentified. The data were obtained in a study of radiotherapy plus CTLA-4 blockade in lung cancer. Study results and limitations: TCR clones from tumors expanded in blood after radiotherapy plus ipilimumab.

Only in-frame clones appear in the TCRdb table, and some are missing; sequencing was by immunoSEQ multiplex PCR. The table includes roughly 50,000 clones, around nine tenths detected once. The V gene's germline CDR1 is SNHLY and CDR2 FYNNEI. The J segment lost 0 bases and the V segment lost 0 bases, leaving 0 bases of the junction unmatched. CDR3 size: 17 residues. V is TRBV2 and J is TRBJ2-3; 13 positions match TRBD2. The receptor's source is a human donor with non-small cell lung cancer that progressed on radiotherapy plus ipilimumab. Some clones in this sample may be carry-over from other donors' samples. The sequenced sample was peripheral blood, obtained from a patient treated with radiotherapy plus ipilimumab. In DNA form, the CDR3 reads TGTGCCAGCAGTGAAGCGGGACTAGCGGGGAGCACAGATACGCAGTATTTT. The encoded protein is CASSEAGLAGSTDTQYF.